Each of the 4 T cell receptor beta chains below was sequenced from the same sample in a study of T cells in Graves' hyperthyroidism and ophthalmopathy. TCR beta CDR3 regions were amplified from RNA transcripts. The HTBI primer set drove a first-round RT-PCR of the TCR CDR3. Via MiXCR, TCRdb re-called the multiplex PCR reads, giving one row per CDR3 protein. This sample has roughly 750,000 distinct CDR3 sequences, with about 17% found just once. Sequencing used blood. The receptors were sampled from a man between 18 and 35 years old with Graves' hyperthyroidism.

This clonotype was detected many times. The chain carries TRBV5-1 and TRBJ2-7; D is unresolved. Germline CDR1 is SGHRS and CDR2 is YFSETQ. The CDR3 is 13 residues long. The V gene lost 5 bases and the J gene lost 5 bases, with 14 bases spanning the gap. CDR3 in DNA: TGCGCCAGCAGTCCTGTTAACTCTGACGAGCAGTACTTC. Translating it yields CASSPVNSDEQYF.

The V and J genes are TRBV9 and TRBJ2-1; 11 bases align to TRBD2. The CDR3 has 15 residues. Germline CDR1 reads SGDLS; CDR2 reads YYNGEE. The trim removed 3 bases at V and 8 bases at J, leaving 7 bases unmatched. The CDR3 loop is CASSATSGRLDEQFF. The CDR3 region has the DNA TGTGCCAGCAGCGCAACTAGCGGGAGATTGGATGAGCAGTTCTTC.

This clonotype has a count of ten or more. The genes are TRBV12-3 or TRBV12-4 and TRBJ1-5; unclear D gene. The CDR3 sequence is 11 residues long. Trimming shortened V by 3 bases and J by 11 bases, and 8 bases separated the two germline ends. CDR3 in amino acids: CASSFGGAQHF. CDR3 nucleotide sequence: TGTGCCAGCAGTTTCGGAGGAGCCCAGCATTTT.

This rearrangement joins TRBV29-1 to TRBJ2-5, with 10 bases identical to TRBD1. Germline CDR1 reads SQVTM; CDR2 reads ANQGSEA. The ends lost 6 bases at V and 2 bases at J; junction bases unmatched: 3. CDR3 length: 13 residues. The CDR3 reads CSVRQGAQETQYF. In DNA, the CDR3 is TGCAGCGTCCGACAGGGGGCTCAAGAGACCCAGTACTTC.